This TCR beta chain was identified in a study of T cell changes during pregnancy in multiple sclerosis. CDR1 is MGHDK and CDR2 is SYGVNS in the germline V gene. V trimming: 3 bases; J trimming: 7 bases; junction bases outside the gene matches: 8. The CDR3 has 14 residues. Using immunoSEQ multiplex PCR, the repertoire was profiled, and TCRdb retains in-frame clones only, with some absent. The repertoire consists of 60,000 or so clones, with around nine tenths occurring once and the leading ten covering over 0.7%. The source of this sequence is a female donor with multiple sclerosis, enrolled in a pregnancy study. V and J are TRBV25-1 and TRBJ1-2, with 7 bases fitting TRBD1. The starting material was peripheral blood, obtained before pregnancy. The CDR3 nucleotides read TGTGCCAGCAGTGAGGCAGGGGGTGGTCGTGGCTACACCTTC. Amino acids: CASSEAGGGRGYTF.